This passage covers 13 T cell receptor beta chains from one sample sequenced in a study of blood T cell repertoires in COVID-19. Using immunoSEQ multiplex PCR, the repertoire was profiled, and TCRdb retains in-frame clones only, with some absent. The sample consists of 100,000 to 150,000 clones, 65% to 85% of them appearing once. The sample was peripheral blood. The receptors stem from a man in his 70s with acute or convalescent COVID-19.

The V call is TRBV7-2, the J call TRBJ1-6; D is uncertain. Germline V gene data show CDR1 as SGHTA and CDR2 as FQGNSA. The CDR3 totals 14 residues. Between the trimmed V and J ends, which lost 5 bases and 7 bases, there was a span of 12 bases. In DNA form, the CDR3 reads TGTGCCAGCAGCAGAGAGGGCTACAATTCACCCCTCCACTTT. This sequence encodes CASSREGYNSPLHF.

The rearrangement uses TRBV5-1 and TRBJ1-2; TRBD1 agrees at 7 bases. Trimming took 4 bases from V and 4 from J; bases not matched to a gene: 4. Germline V gives CDR1 SGHRS, CDR2 YFSETQ. The length of the CDR3 is 13 residues. The CDR3 here is CASSPGQSYGYTF. The CDR3 DNA follows: TGCGCCAGCAGCCCGGGACAGAGCTATGGCTACACCTTC.

This clone has a single count. The chain carries TRBV5-1 and TRBJ1-6; weak D call: TRBD1 (6 bases). Trimming pared 4 bases from V and 10 bases from J, leaving 21 bases between. This CDR3 is 16 amino acids long. From germline, CDR1 is SGHRS and CDR2 YFSETQ. The CDR3 loop is CASSPARRGAHSPLHF. The CDR3 region has the DNA TGCGCCAGCAGCCCCGCTAGGCGGGGGGCTCACTCACCCCTCCACTTT.

This clone was seen more than once but under ten times. CDR3 bases: TGTGCCAGCAACCAGGGCTACGAGCAGTACTTC. Translation: CASNQGYEQYF. The rearrangement uses TRBV6-5 and TRBJ2-7; D perhaps matches TRBD1 (5 bases). Germline V gene lookup returns CDR1 MNHEY and CDR2 SVGAGI. V was shortened by 7 bases and J by 3 bases, with 7 bases between the two germline ends. The CDR3 extends over 11 amino acids.

V gene TRBV5-1 combines with J gene TRBJ1-2; 8 bases match TRBD1. The ends lost 3 bases at V and 7 bases at J; junction bases unmatched: 11. This CDR3 region has 15 residues. From germline, CDR1 is SGHRS and CDR2 YFSETQ. DNA for the CDR3: TGCGCCAGCAGCTGGGGGCAGGGGGCGAGTGGTGGCTACACCTTC. Translation: CASSWGQGASGGYTF.

V and J are TRBV7-2 and TRBJ2-5; 9 bases are a match to TRBD2. The CDR3 is 14 amino acids. Germline lookup yields CDR1 SGHTA and CDR2 FQGNSA. V trimming: 1 base; J trimming: 3 bases; junction bases outside the gene matches: 0. CDR3 bases: TGTGCCAGCAGCTTAGGACTAGCGGAAGAGACCCAGTACTTC. Translation gives CASSLGLAEETQYF.

This chain connects TRBV5-5 to TRBJ2-5, with a weak D call TRBD1 (6 bases). V was clipped by 4 bases and J by 2 bases, with 21 bases between them. This CDR3 comprises 17 residues. Germline values: CDR1 SGHKS, CDR2 YYEKEE (reference sequence). The CDR3 DNA reads as TGTGCCAGCAGCCGTACAACAGGGCGGCCCGATCAAGAGACCCAGTACTTC. This codes for CASSRTTGRPDQETQYF.

The chain combines TRBV10-3 with TRBJ1-3, with a weak D call TRBD1 (5 bases). Germline V CDR1 and CDR2: ENHRY, SYGVKD. This CDR3 is built from 14 residues. The germline V and J ends were trimmed by 6 bases and 0 bases, with 9 bases remaining between them. The CDR3 reads CAIRPGFSGNTIYF. As DNA, the CDR3 is TGTGCCATCAGGCCAGGGTTCTCTGGAAACACCATATATTTT.

V gene TRBV29-1 combines with J gene TRBJ2-7, with 10 positions matching TRBD1. Germline assignment: CDR1 SQVTM and CDR2 ANQGSEA. This CDR3 spans 15 amino acids. The V gene end was trimmed by 6 bases and the J gene end by 4 bases; junction bases not matched to a gene: 12. The CDR3 region has the DNA TGCAGCGTGTTAGACAGGGGGCCAACACATTACGAGCAGTACTTC. Its protein is CSVLDRGPTHYEQYF.

This clone was counted only a few times. J is TRBJ2-3 and V is TRBV9; D may be TRBD2 (6 bases). The V end was cut by 0 bases, the J end by 2 bases, with 10 bases between. The germline V gene encodes CDR1 SGDLS and CDR2 YYNGEE. The CDR3 totals 15 residues. CDR3 amino acids: CASSVVTSTTDTQYF. Written as DNA, the CDR3 is TGTGCCAGCAGCGTAGTAACTAGCACCACAGATACGCAGTATTTT.

The rearrangement links TRBV19 to TRBJ1-5, with unresolved D. The CDR3 is 14 amino acids. V lost 5 bases and J 0 bases, leaving 8 bases between the germline ends. CDR1 is LNHDA, CDR2 SQIVND, per germline (reference sequence). DNA of the CDR3: TGTGCCAGTAGTTCTGTTTATAGCAATCAGCCCCAGCATTTT. It translates to CASSSVYSNQPQHF.

This clone was seen just once. The chain couples TRBV7-9 to TRBJ1-1; D remains unclear. The CDR3 length is 14 residues. Germline loops: CDR1 SEHNR, CDR2 FQNEAQ (reference sequence). Trimming took off 3 bases at V and 1 base at J, with 9 bases between the two ends. The CDR3 protein is CASSFRTENTEAFF. The CDR3 region has the DNA TGTGCCAGCAGCTTTCGTACAGAGAACACTGAAGCTTTCTTT.

J is TRBJ1-1 and V is TRBV15; no clear D. CDR1 and CDR2 (germline): LNHNV, YYDKDF (reference sequence). The CDR3 is made up of 16 amino acids. V lost 6 bases and J 1 base, leaving 18 bases between the germline ends. The CDR3 region has the DNA TGTGCCACCAGTGAAGGTCGGAGGCGGGCGAACACTGAAGCTTTCTTT. As protein: CATSEGRRRANTEAFF.